This TCR beta chain was captured by sequencing in a study of CD8+ T cells in alopecia areata. Study background: The study gave treated patients oral tofacitinib at 5 to 10 mg twice daily. Treatment with tofacitinib (6 to 18 months) was followed by 6 months off drug.

Treatment meaning: oral pan-JAK inhibitor, 5-10 mg twice daily. PBMCs provided sorted CD4+ and CD8+ T cells. cDNA prepared by RNA extraction and subsequent reverse transcription served as the template for sequencing. This table comes from immunoSEQ multiplex PCR, and its TCRdb copy is limited to in-frame clones, with some not included. This sample has over 150,000 clones, with roughly 50% found just once. Looked up from germline, CDR1 is SGHTA and CDR2 is FQGTGA. The CDR3 is 13 residues long. Trimming removed 5 bases at V and 4 bases at J, with 11 bases between. The rearrangement uses TRBV7-3 and TRBJ1-2; perhaps TRBD1 as D (6 bases). The sequencing used CD8+ T cells sorted from blood, collected at week 24, from a patient treated with tofacitinib. This receptor was obtained from a human donor with alopecia areata. The CDR3: CASSQQGAYGYTF. CDR3 in DNA: TGTGCCAGCAGCCAACAGGGTGCCTATGGCTACACCTTC.